This TCR beta chain is from a study of prognosis after radiotherapy for stage I lung cancer. Study-level information: It was between 2018 and 2019 that stage I non-small cell lung cancer patients were enrolled.

The trim removed 6 bases at V and 2 bases at J, leaving 8 bases unmatched. Germline lookup yields CDR1 MNHNS and CDR2 SASEGT. The CDR3 runs to 15 residues. Genomic DNA was subjected to two-round multiplex PCR for amplification of TCR beta CDR3. Primers specific to each TRBV and TRBJ gene drove first-round PCR. TCRdb recomputed calls from the multiplex PCR reads with MiXCR, one row per CDR3 protein. This sample has approximately 20,000 distinct CDR3 sequences, with around 26% found just once. This clonotype was picked up many times. The material was PBMCs, obtained before or after stereotactic body radiation therapy (not recorded which). The rearrangement links TRBV6-1 to TRBJ2-7, with 9 positions matching TRBD1. The source of this sequence is a donor over 45 with non-small cell lung cancer. The CDR3 protein is CASRPTGGRAYEQYF. The CDR3 DNA follows: TGTGCCAGCAGGCCCACAGGGGGCAGGGCCTACGAGCAGTACTTC.